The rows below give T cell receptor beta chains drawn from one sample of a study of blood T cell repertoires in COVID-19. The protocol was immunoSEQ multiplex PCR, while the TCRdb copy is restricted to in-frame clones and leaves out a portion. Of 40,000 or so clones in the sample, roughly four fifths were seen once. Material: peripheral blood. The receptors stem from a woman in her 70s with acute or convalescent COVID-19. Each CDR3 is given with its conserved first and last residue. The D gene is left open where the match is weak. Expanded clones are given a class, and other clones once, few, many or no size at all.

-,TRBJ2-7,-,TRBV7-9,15,CASSLNSPSSYEQYF,TGTGCCAGCAGCTTAAATTCCCCCAGCTCCTACGAGCAGTACTTC
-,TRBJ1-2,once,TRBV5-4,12,CASSAGDYGYTF,TGTGCCAGCAGCGCAGGGGACTATGGCTACACCTTC
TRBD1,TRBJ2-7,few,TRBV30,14,CAWERDRITYEQYF,TGTGCCTGGGAACGGGACAGGATTACCTACGAGCAGTACTTC
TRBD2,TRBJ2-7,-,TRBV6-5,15,CASRPIAGDTYEQYF,TGTGCCAGCAGGCCCATAGCGGGAGATACCTACGAGCAGTACTTC
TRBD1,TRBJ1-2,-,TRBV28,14,CASRIPGQGNGYTF,TGTGCCAGCAGAATTCCGGGACAGGGAAATGGCTACACCTTC
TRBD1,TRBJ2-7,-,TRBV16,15,CASSQIIGTGHEQYF,TGTGCCAGCAGCCAAATTATCGGGACAGGGCACGAGCAGTACTTC
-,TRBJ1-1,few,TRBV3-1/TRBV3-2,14,CASSQVRGNTEAFF,TGTGCCAGCAGCCAAGTACGGGGGAACACTGAAGCTTTCTTT
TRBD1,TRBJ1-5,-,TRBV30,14,CAWSVGQGNQPQHF,TGTGCCTGGAGTGTGGGACAGGGCAATCAGCCCCAGCATTTT
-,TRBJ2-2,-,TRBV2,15,CASSPTTANTGELFF,TGTGCCAGCAGTCCTACGACAGCGAACACCGGGGAGCTGTTTTTT
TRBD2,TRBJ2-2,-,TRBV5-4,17,CASRSGLAGGNTGELFF,TGTGCCAGCAGAAGCGGACTAGCGGGGGGGAACACCGGGGAGCTGTTTTTT
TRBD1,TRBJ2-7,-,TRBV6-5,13,CASEGTGPNEQYF,TGTGCCAGCGAGGGGACAGGCCCCAACGAGCAGTACTTC